The following is a T cell receptor beta chain sequence with its context. The data belong to a study of blood T cell repertoires in COVID-19. On the study more broadly: Collection of acute and convalescent COVID-19 samples took place in the United States, Italy and Spain. Nucleic acid was either cDNA or gDNA, and it came from T cells, B-cell-depleted T cells, or PBMCs.

Authors' analysis steps: Amplifying reference gene primers gave estimates of nucleated cell counts. The table came from immunoSEQ multiplex PCR; TCRdb's copy has only in-frame clones and leaves some out. Clone size and V and J calls were adopted from that table, with D and trimming inferred from the DNA. The table lists 200,000 to 300,000 clones, just under 85% of them singletons. This CDR3 contains 14 residues. Per germline, CDR1 SGDLS and CDR2 YYNGEE. Trimming cost V 3 bases and J 9 bases; bases outside gene matches: 8. The sequencing sample was made of peripheral blood. The receptor was derived from a man in his fifties or sixties with acute or convalescent COVID-19. This chain links TRBV9 with TRBJ1-5; 8 positions agree with TRBD1. The CDR3 reads CASSETGQGLPQHF. The CDR3 DNA reads as TGTGCCAGCAGCGAGACCGGACAGGGTTTGCCCCAGCATTTT.